This T cell receptor (beta chain) was sequenced in a study of cytomegalovirus exposure and HLA in healthy donors. Study background: Inside one of the first data releases sat about 91 million unique TCRs taken from HLA-typed donors. Study conclusions and caveats: V- and J-gene trimming of TCR beta was linked (in a later analysis) to a missense DCLRE1C variant. An analysis that was carried out later associated approximately 15,000 TCR beta sequences with HLA alleles at 0.05 false discovery rate. Researchers reported that three CMV-associated chains were confirmed in vitro as CMV antigen-specific.

This PCR relied on a set of 60 Vbeta primers and 13 Jbeta primers. Data came from immunoSEQ multiplex PCR; TCRdb stores just in-frame clones and leaves some out. The data show some 69,000 clones, with more than 60% seen just once and 14% held by the top ten. Germline values: CDR1 SEHNR, CDR2 FQNEAQ (reference sequence). Trimming took off 4 bases at V and 6 bases at J, with 16 bases between the two ends. The CDR3 contains 15 residues. Turning to this clone: Its target is unknown.

The chain carries TRBV7-9 and TRBJ2-1, with a tentative D call TRBD2 (7 bases). This TCR came from a male donor in good health and CMV-seropositive. Sequenced: PBMCs. The CDR3 loop is CASSSEGLGGNEQFF. CDR3 DNA: TGTGCCAGCAGCTCAGAAGGACTAGGGGGCAATGAGCAGTTCTTC.